This passage covers 30 T cell receptor beta chains from one sample sequenced in a study of molecular identifiers for immune sequencing clone quantification. From the PCR reads, TCRdb called clonotypes with MiXCR, one entry per CDR3 protein. Here the sample spans roughly 320,000 distinct CDR3 sequences, roughly 24% being singletons. Sequenced material: naive CD8+ T cells from blood, with Jurkat cell RNA spiked in. The subset is: FACS-sorted CD8+CD4-CCR7+CD45RA+ naive T cells. These receptors were obtained from a human donor in good health. Some libraries in this study had Jurkat cell RNA spiked in.

In its sample, this clonotype was seen many times. The gene calls are TRBV15 and TRBJ1-3; D is unresolved. The germline CDR1 and CDR2 sequences are LNHNV and YYDKDF (reference sequence). Trimming pared 1 base from V and 0 bases from J, leaving 7 bases between. This CDR3 is 15 amino acids long. The CDR3 spells CATSRVSDSGNTIYF. In nucleotides, the CDR3 is TGTGCCACCAGCAGAGTGAGCGACTCTGGAAACACCATATATTTT. Looking up the rest from reference TRBV15 and TRBJ1-3 gives the full variable domain: DAMVIQNPRYQVTQFGKPVTLSCSQTLNHNVMYWYQQKSSQAPKLLFHYYDKDFNNEADTPDNFQSRRPNTSFCFLDIRSPGLGDTAMYLCATSRVSDSGNTIYFGEGSWLTVV.

This clonotype was detected only a few times. The rearrangement uses TRBV20-1 and TRBJ2-7; D may correspond to TRBD1 or TRBD2 (6 bases each). This CDR3 comprises 14 residues. Trimming took off 5 bases at V and 4 bases at J, with 18 bases between the two ends. The germline V gene has CDR1 DFQATT and CDR2 SNEGSKA (reference sequence). The CDR3, as DNA: TGCAGTGCTGTAGATAGGGGGGCGAGTTACGAGCAGTACTTC. Its translation is CSAVDRGASYEQYF.

This clonotype was recorded at least ten times. V and J are TRBV29-1 and TRBJ1-4, with D hard to call. The CDR3 loop spans 15 amino acids. CDR1 and CDR2 from the germline V gene are SQVTM and ANQGSEA. V was shortened by 0 bases and J by 3 bases, with 11 bases between the two germline ends. CDR3 protein: CSVEDSSRPNEKLFF. CDR3 in DNA: TGCAGCGTTGAAGACTCGTCCAGACCTAATGAAAAACTGTTTTTT.

For this clonotype: A read error is possible here, since a much larger clone lies one base away. The chain couples TRBV6-1 to TRBJ2-6; a weak D match, TRBD1 (6 bases). The CDR3 covers 13 residues. Germline loops: CDR1 MNHNS, CDR2 SASEGT. CDR3: CARRTRDTPVLTF. In nucleotides, the CDR3 is TGTGCCCGCAGGACCCGGGACACTCCCGTCCTGACTTTC.

This clonotype was seen at least ten times. The chain employs TRBV6-1 and TRBJ2-7, with 8 bases identical to TRBD1. Unmatched junction bases numbered 9, after V lost 1 base and J lost 7 bases. The CDR3 is made up of 15 amino acids. The V gene's germline CDR1 is MNHNS and CDR2 SASEGT. CDR3 in DNA: TGTGCCAGCAGTGAAGAAGATACAGGGGGGTGGGAGCAGTACTTC. It codes for CASSEEDTGGWEQYF.

This clonotype was found many times. The V and J genes are TRBV7-8 and TRBJ1-5, with a weak D call TRBD1 (5 bases). CDR1 and CDR2 from the germline V gene are SGHVS and FQNEAQ. The CDR3 loop spans 15 amino acids. Deletions cut 2 bases from V and 6 bases from J, with 14 bases between. CDR3 sequence: CASSLIDRVGQPQHF. CDR3 bases: TGTGCCAGCAGCTTAATCGACAGAGTGGGTCAGCCCCAGCATTTT. The full variable domain, with the rest looked up from reference TRBV7-8 and TRBJ1-5, is GAGVSQSPRYKVAKRGQDVALRCDPISGHVSLFWYQQALGQGPEFLTYFQNEAQLDKSGLPSDRFFAERPEGSVSTLKIQRTQQEDSAVYLCASSLIDRVGQPQHFGDGTRLSIL.

This clonotype was detected many times. The V and J genes are TRBV27 and TRBJ1-5, with a tentative D call TRBD1 (5 bases). The CDR3 runs to 13 residues. V shed 6 bases and J shed 3 bases, with 9 bases lying between them. CDR1 is MNHEY and CDR2 is SMNVEV in the germline V gene (reference sequence). CDR3 sequence reads: CASRDSHNQPQHF. CDR3 DNA sequence: TGTGCCAGCAGAGACAGTCACAATCAGCCCCAGCATTTT.

This sequence joins TRBV6-2 or TRBV6-3 and TRBJ2-7; 9 bases align to TRBD1. The CDR3 contains 17 residues. V lost 2 bases, J lost 2 bases, and 10 bases stayed unmatched. Germline-derived CDR1 and CDR2 are MNHEY and SVGEGT. The CDR3 region has the DNA TGTGCCAGCAGTTACGGGAAAGCCGGGACAGGGCCCTACGAGCAGTACTTC. It is translated as CASSYGKAGTGPYEQYF.

This clonotype has only a few counts. CDR3 loop: CASSQYPLVEGIKKYSYEQYF. In DNA form, the CDR3 reads TGTGCCAGCAGCCAGTATCCCCTTGTGGAGGGGATAAAAAAATACTCCTACGAGCAGTACTTC. J is TRBJ2-7 and V is TRBV12-3 or TRBV12-4; D perhaps matches TRBD2 (6 bases). This CDR3 is 21 amino acids long. The V and J ends lost 6 bases and 0 bases respectively, with 33 bases between them.

J is TRBJ2-3 and V is TRBV6-4; no firm D call. CDR1 MRHNA and CDR2 SNTAGT come from the germline V gene. This CDR3 comprises 15 residues. V was shortened by 0 bases and J by 0 bases, with 7 bases between the two germline ends. The CDR3 loop is CASSDSKASTDTQYF. As DNA, the CDR3 is TGTGCCAGCAGTGACTCGAAGGCTAGCACAGATACGCAGTATTTT.

As concerns this clonotype: A far larger clone lies a single base away; this is likely a read error. In this CDR3 the conserved last residue, phenylalanine or tryptophan, is missing, so a read error is likely. The V and J genes are TRBV13 and TRBJ2-2, with D unclear. Per germline, CDR1 PRHDT and CDR2 FYEKMQ (reference sequence). The CDR3 is made up of 11 amino acids. Between the trimmed V and J ends, which lost 2 bases and 6 bases, there was a span of 1 base. CDR3 coding DNA: TGTGCCAGCAGCTTATCCGGGGAGCTGTTTGTT. This codes for CASSLSGELFV.

The CDR3 nucleotides are TGTGCCAGCAGCTCCTTTGTGGCAGCCTCACGAGAGACCCAGTACTTC. Translating gives CASSSFVAASRETQYF. The V gene is TRBV7-9, the J gene TRBJ2-5; no firm D call. Germline-derived CDR1 and CDR2 are SEHNR and FQNEAQ (reference sequence). This CDR3 spans 16 amino acids. V was clipped by 4 bases and J by 4 bases, with 19 bases between them.

The chain links TRBV7-9 to TRBJ2-1; 14 bases align to TRBD2. The CDR3 runs to 20 residues. After removal of 5 bases from V and 2 bases from J, the junction contained 14 bases not matched to a gene. The germline V gene has CDR1 SEHNR and CDR2 FQNEAQ (reference sequence). The CDR3: CASSHPTRPTSGGAYNEQFF. The DNA for the CDR3 is TGTGCCAGCAGCCACCCGACTAGGCCGACTAGCGGGGGGGCCTACAATGAGCAGTTCTTC.

As for this clonotype: An end of the junction does not agree with germline; a read error may underlie this. The V and J genes are TRBV27 and TRBJ2-5, with D possibly being TRBD1 (5 bases). Germline values: CDR1 MNHEY, CDR2 SMNVEV (reference sequence). The CDR3 has 16 residues. CDR3 sequence reads: CASSPHLRQPQEPQYF. The DNA of the CDR3 is TGTGCCAGCAGTCCGCACCTTCGACAGCCTCAAGAGCCCCAGTACTTC.

J is TRBJ2-2 and V is TRBV3-1, with 11 bases that match TRBD2. CDR1 is LGHDT and CDR2 is YNNKEL in the germline V gene (reference sequence). The CDR3 has 17 residues. J was trimmed by 3 bases and V by 4 bases; bases with no gene match: 7. The CDR3 region is CASSPTSGRTDTGELFF. The DNA of the CDR3 is TGTGCCAGCAGCCCTACTAGCGGGAGAACCGACACCGGGGAGCTGTTTTTT.

The chain links TRBV6-2 or TRBV6-3 to TRBJ1-1; D possibly corresponds to TRBD1 (5 bases). The CDR3 is made up of 15 amino acids. Germline lookup yields CDR1 MNHEY and CDR2 SVGEGT. Trimming shortened V by 7 bases and J by 4 bases, and 19 bases separated the two germline ends. The CDR3, as DNA: TGTGCCAGCAAGGTCCAGGGATATGGGAGCACTGAAGCTTTCTTT. Translation: CASKVQGYGSTEAFF.

This clonotype was picked up a small number of times. The chain carries TRBV7-2 and TRBJ2-7, with 10 bases identical to TRBD1. Looked up from germline, CDR1 is SGHTA and CDR2 is FQGNSA. The CDR3 totals 15 residues. The ends lost 2 bases at V and 5 bases at J; junction bases unmatched: 6. CDR3 bases: TGTGCCAGCAGCTTACTGGTGACAGGGGGCGACGAGCAGTACTTC. Its protein product is CASSLLVTGGDEQYF.

The table lists this clonotype with a few counts. The rearrangement joins TRBV30 to TRBJ1-1; D is undetermined. CDR1 is GTSNPN, CDR2 SVGIG, per germline (reference sequence). V shed 4 bases and J shed 6 bases, with 12 bases lying between them. The CDR3 is 12 amino acids. The CDR3 nucleotides are TGTGCCTGGAATATCGGTTTGGCTGAAGCTTTCTTT. It is translated as CAWNIGLAEAFF.

Concerning this clonotype itself: Just one base apart from a much larger clone, this may be a read error. The chain employs TRBV14 and TRBJ2-3, with 10 bases identical to TRBD2. Germline V gene lookup returns CDR1 SGHDN and CDR2 FVKESK. The CDR3 covers 17 residues. CDR3 DNA sequence: TGTGCCAACAGCCCCCCCACTAGCGGGGCCCTTCGGGATACGCAGTATTTT. Translating gives CANSPPTSGALRDTQYF. Variable domain in full (rest from reference TRBV14 and TRBJ2-3): EAGVTQFPSHSVIEKGQTVTLRCDPISGHDNLYWYRRVMGKEIKFLLHFVKESKQDESGMPNNRFLAERTGGTYSTLKVQPAELEDSGVYFCANSPPTSGALRDTQYFGPGTRLTVL.

This clonotype was detected ten times or more. J is TRBJ2-7 and V is TRBV28, with D unclear. The V and J ends lost 6 bases and 3 bases respectively, with 15 bases between them. Germline assignment: CDR1 MDHEN and CDR2 SYDVKM. There are 14 residues in the CDR3. The CDR3 DNA reads as TGTGCCAGCAGCCGAGACGAGACGCTCTACGAGCAGTACTTC. This gives the protein CASSRDETLYEQYF.

This clonotype was picked up one time. This clone may be a read error of a much larger clone one base away. CDR3 loop: CASGWRSDTQYF. CDR3 bases: TGTGCCAGCGGCTGGAGATCTGATACGCAGTATTTT. This chain links TRBV7-9 with TRBJ2-3; D gene unclear. The germline V and J ends were trimmed by 8 bases and 6 bases, with 12 bases remaining between them. There are 12 residues in the CDR3. The germline V gene encodes CDR1 SEHNR and CDR2 FQNEAQ (reference sequence). Filled out from reference TRBV7-9 and TRBJ2-3, the complete variable domain reads DTGVSQNPRHKITKRGQNVTFRCDPISEHNRLYWYRQTLGQGPEFLTYFQNEAQLEKSRLLSDRFSAERPKGSFSTLEIQRTEQGDSAMYLCASGWRSDTQYFGPGTRLTVL.

This clonotype was seen at least ten times. This rearrangement joins TRBV12-3 or TRBV12-4 to TRBJ1-4; 9 nucleotides align to TRBD1. The CDR3 has 17 residues. V shed 1 base, J shed 10 bases, and the junction held 13 bases outside the gene matches. CDR3 in amino acids: CASSLGIHRGLSGKLFF. The CDR3, as DNA: TGTGCCAGCAGTTTAGGGATTCACAGGGGGCTGTCTGGAAAACTGTTTTTT.

This clonotype showed up just a few times. This chain connects TRBV6-2 or TRBV6-3 to TRBJ2-1; 10 nucleotides agree with TRBD1. The CDR3 spans 14 residues. J was trimmed by 9 bases and V by 2 bases; bases with no gene match: 4. CDR1 MNHEY and CDR2 SVGEGT come from the germline V gene. The CDR3 sequence is CASSYADRGGEQFF. CDR3 sequence (DNA): TGTGCCAGCAGTTACGCGGACAGGGGGGGTGAGCAGTTCTTC.

This clonotype was detected only a few times. The V and J genes are TRBV6-2 or TRBV6-3 and TRBJ1-5, with D unresolved. The CDR3 runs to 14 residues. The germline V gene encodes CDR1 MNHEY and CDR2 SVGEGT. The V end lost 7 bases, the J end lost 6 bases, and 16 bases lay between the germline ends. The CDR3 DNA follows: TGTGCCAGCACTTGGACGGGCTTTGCTCAGCCCCAGCATTTT. Its protein is CASTWTGFAQPQHF.

This clonotype was detected many times. This rearrangement joins TRBV6-2 or TRBV6-3 to TRBJ2-3; D is uncertain. V was trimmed by 2 bases and J by 2 bases, leaving 11 bases between them. The CDR3 extends over 15 amino acids. The germline V gene encodes CDR1 MNHEY and CDR2 SVGEGT. CDR3 region: CASSYTTGFTDTQYF. In nucleotides, the CDR3 is TGTGCCAGCAGTTACACCACGGGCTTCACAGATACGCAGTATTTT.

This clonotype has a single count. Given a much more abundant clone one base away, this may be a read error. In this CDR3 the conserved last residue, phenylalanine or tryptophan, is missing, so a read error is likely. The chain has TRBV6-2 or TRBV6-3 and TRBJ1-1; D gene unclear. CDR3 length equals 13 residues. Germline lookup yields CDR1 MNHEY and CDR2 SVGEGT. With 0 bases removed from V and 6 bases from J, the gap between germline ends came to 8 bases. The CDR3 DNA reads as TGTGCCAGCAGTTACTCGTATGGCTCTGAAGCTTTCCTT. This translates into CASSYSYGSEAFL.

This clonotype was seen ten or more times. This rearrangement joins TRBV29-1 to TRBJ2-7; 9 bases match TRBD1. The V gene end was trimmed by 4 bases and the J gene end by 2 bases; junction bases not matched to a gene: 6. The CDR3 contains 14 residues. Germline CDR1 is SQVTM and CDR2 is ANQGSEA. The DNA of the CDR3 is TGCAGCGTTGCGGGACAGGGAATCACCTACGAGCAGTACTTC. This sequence encodes CSVAGQGITYEQYF.

The chain carries TRBV20-1 and TRBJ2-7; the match to TRBD2 covers 9 bases. Germline trimming cut 5 bases from V and 0 bases from J; bases unmatched to any gene: 8. This CDR3 has 15 amino acids. Germline V gene data show CDR1 as DFQATT and CDR2 as SNEGSKA (reference sequence). CDR3 nucleotides: TGCAGTGCTGGGGTAGCGGGGGAGAGCTCCTACGAGCAGTACTTC. It is translated as CSAGVAGESSYEQYF.

This clonotype came up a few times. This clone may be a read error of a much larger clone one base away. The chain is built from TRBV5-3 and TRBJ1-1, with D perhaps matching TRBD1 (5 bases). TRBV5-3 is designated an ORF whose function remains uncertain. The CDR3 contains 15 residues. CDR3 DNA: TGTGCCAGCAGCTTGGCTAGGGACCTGAACACTGAAGCTTTCTTT. It specifies CASSLARDLNTEAFF.

This clonotype was detected ten times or more. Here the CDR3 DNA reads TGTGCCAGCAGCTGGAGGACTAGCGGGAGTTACGAGCAGTACTTC. Amino acids: CASSWRTSGSYEQYF. The chain uses TRBV5-4 and TRBJ2-7; 13 bases agree with TRBD2. There are 15 residues in the CDR3. The junction had 4 bases not matched to a gene; V was cut back by 3 bases and J by 4 bases. Germline-derived CDR1 and CDR2 are SGHNT and YYREEE (reference sequence). Full variable domain (missing parts from reference TRBV5-4 and TRBJ2-7): ETGVTQSPTHLIKTRGQQVTLRCSSQSGHNTVSWYQQALGQGPQFIFQYYREEENGRGNFPPRFSGLQFPNYSSELNVNALELDDSALYLCASSWRTSGSYEQYFGPGTRLTVT.